Presented here are 17 T cell receptor beta chains from one specimen sequenced in a study of T cell responses to AZD1222 COVID-19 vaccine. Sequenced by immunoSEQ multiplex PCR; TCRdb stores in-frame clones only, minus some. The data show 90,000 to 130,000 clones, around 81% seen once. This specimen consisted of peripheral blood, obtained on day 0 of AZD1222 vaccination. Every receptor here comes from an adult in good health.

This clone was found a few times. This chain connects TRBV6-5 to TRBJ2-3; D is ambiguous. The CDR3 covers 12 residues. The germline CDR1 and CDR2 sequences are MNHEY and SVGAGI. V was shortened by 5 bases and J by 4 bases, with 7 bases between the two germline ends. CDR3 loop: CASSPPSDTQYF. The CDR3 DNA sequence: TGTGCCAGCAGTCCGCCCTCAGATACGCAGTATTTT.

As concerns this clone: Distinct nucleotide sequences in the sample also encode this CDR3. The J gene is TRBJ1-5, the V gene TRBV2; a weak D match, TRBD1 (5 bases). V lost 5 bases to trimming and J lost 4 bases, with 12 bases between them. The CDR3 spans 14 residues. CDR1 and CDR2 (germline): SNHLY, FYNNEI. CDR3 DNA: TGTGCCAGCAGTCGCCAGGGAGGGAATCAGCCCCAGCATTTT. It specifies CASSRQGGNQPQHF.

This clone was counted a few times. The J gene is TRBJ2-1, the V gene TRBV29-1; the D gene is possibly TRBD2 (5 bases). This CDR3 has 16 residues. The germline gives CDR1 SQVTM, CDR2 ANQGSEA. V gave up 5 bases and J gave up 0 bases, with 17 bases separating them. This CDR3 reads CSVYDWEHSSYNEQFF. Here the CDR3 DNA reads TGCAGCGTTTACGATTGGGAGCATAGCTCCTACAATGAGCAGTTCTTC.

The V and J genes are TRBV10-3 and TRBJ2-1; possibly TRBD1 or TRBD2 for D (5 bases each). The CDR3 runs to 18 residues. V lost 4 bases and J 2 bases, leaving 21 bases between the germline ends. Germline assignment: CDR1 ENHRY and CDR2 SYGVKD. Here the CDR3 reads CAISVLLRGGNTYNEQFF. DNA for the CDR3: TGTGCCATCAGTGTCCTTCTGAGGGGCGGCAATACCTACAATGAGCAGTTCTTC.

Remarks on this clone: Other DNA sequences from this sample encode an identical CDR3 as well. The chain links TRBV19 to TRBJ1-1, with D perhaps TRBD1 (6 bases). Trimming removed 4 bases at V and 4 bases at J, with 13 bases between. This CDR3 comprises 14 residues. Germline V gene lookup returns CDR1 LNHDA and CDR2 SQIVND (reference sequence). CDR3 coding DNA: TGTGCCAGTAGTACCTCGGGGGCGCTCACTGAAGCTTTCTTT. This encodes CASSTSGALTEAFF.

The chain couples TRBV19 to TRBJ1-2; tentative D call: TRBD1 (6 bases). The CDR3 runs 13 residues. Trimming left V 10 bases short and J 2 bases short, with 14 bases between. The V gene's germline CDR1 is LNHDA and CDR2 SQIVND (reference sequence). CDR3 in DNA: TGTGCCACCCTCAGGGGATTCAACTATGGCTACACCTTC. The encoded protein is CATLRGFNYGYTF. Complete variable domain (other parts from reference TRBV19 and TRBJ1-2): DGGITQSPKYLFRKEGQNVTLSCEQNLNHDAMYWYRQDPGQGLRLIYYSQIVNDFQKGDIAEGYSVSREKKESFPLTVTSAQKNPTAFYLCATLRGFNYGYTFGSGTRLTVV.

This clone appeared once. The chain has TRBV11-2 and TRBJ2-7, with TRBD1 matching 8 bases. V lost 2 bases, J lost 9 bases, and 3 bases stayed unmatched. Looked up from germline, CDR1 is SGHAT and CDR2 is FQNNGV. The CDR3 extends over 12 amino acids. The CDR3, as DNA: TGTGCCAGCAGCTTAACCGGGACAGGGCAGTACTTC. Protein product: CASSLTGTGQYF.

CDR3 DNA sequence: TGTGCCAGCAGCGTACCAGGCACAGGGGGCACTGAAGCTTTCTTT. It specifies CASSVPGTGGTEAFF. V usage is TRBV9 and J usage is TRBJ1-1, with 8 bases matching TRBD1. V lost 1 base and J lost 4; bases outside the gene matches: 6. Germline-derived CDR1 and CDR2 are SGDLS and YYNGEE. The CDR3 has 15 residues.

The rearrangement links TRBV30 to TRBJ2-5, with D maybe TRBD2 (5 bases). Germline V gene data show CDR1 as GTSNPN and CDR2 as SVGIG (reference sequence). V gave up 0 bases and J gave up 7 bases, with 6 bases separating them. The CDR3 extends over 11 amino acids. CDR3 nucleotides: TGTGCCTGGAGTGTAGGAGGGACCCAGTACTTC. Its protein is CAWSVGGTQYF.

CDR3 residues: CATWRGGREKLFF. CDR3 bases: TGTGCCACTTGGCGGGGAGGGAGGGAAAAACTGTTTTTT. The chain recombines TRBV6-5 with TRBJ1-4; D is unclear. The V gene's germline CDR1 is MNHEY and CDR2 SVGAGI. Trimming took off 10 bases at V and 8 bases at J, with 17 bases between the two ends. This CDR3 is 13 amino acids long.

V usage is TRBV9 and J usage is TRBJ1-3, with D hard to call. The CDR3 contains 15 residues. Trimming left V 1 base short and J 3 bases short, with 11 bases between. From germline, CDR1 is SGDLS and CDR2 YYNGEE. DNA for the CDR3: TGTGCCAGCAGCGTATCCCCTTTAGGTGGAAACACCATATATTTT. It specifies CASSVSPLGGNTIYF.

The gene calls are TRBV12-3 or TRBV12-4 and TRBJ1-2; D perhaps matches TRBD1 (5 bases). CDR3 size: 13 residues. V was clipped by 6 bases and J by 4 bases, with 12 bases between them. The CDR3 protein is CASRGGGFYGYTF. CDR3 nucleotide sequence: TGTGCCAGCAGGGGCGGGGGGTTCTATGGCTACACCTTC.

In nucleotides, the CDR3 is TGTGCCTGGAGTAAATACAGGAGTTCGAACACTGAAGCTTTCTTT. This encodes CAWSKYRSSNTEAFF. The chain has TRBV30 and TRBJ1-1; tentative D call: TRBD1 (5 bases). Trimming took 2 bases from V and 1 from J, leaving 14 bases between them. Germline CDR1 and CDR2: GTSNPN and SVGIG (reference sequence). The CDR3 contains 15 residues.

J is TRBJ1-2 and V is TRBV11-2; maybe TRBD1 (6 bases). Trimming left V 5 bases short and J 8 bases short, with 21 bases between. The germline V gene encodes CDR1 SGHAT and CDR2 FQNNGV. This CDR3 comprises 15 residues. The CDR3 loop is CASSHPIRGARGYTF. The CDR3 bases are TGTGCCAGCAGCCACCCCATCCGGGGGGCGCGCGGCTACACCTTC.

The chain recombines TRBV7-6 with TRBJ1-5; D uncertain. V lost 5 bases to trimming and J lost 5 bases, with 10 bases between them. CDR3 length equals 13 residues. Germline V gives CDR1 SGHVS, CDR2 FNYEAQ. CDR3 sequence: CASSPDAYQPQHF. CDR3 DNA sequence: TGTGCCAGCAGCCCCGACGCATATCAGCCCCAGCATTTT.

CDR3 sequence reads: CASSESASGRGEQYF. The CDR3 nucleotides read TGCGCCAGCAGTGAGTCGGCTAGCGGGAGAGGAGAGCAGTACTTC. The genes are TRBV10-2 and TRBJ2-7, with 10 bases aligning to TRBD2. Germline V gene lookup returns CDR1 WSHSY and CDR2 SAAADI. The CDR3 is 15 amino acids. V gave up 0 bases and J gave up 7 bases; unmatched junction bases: 6.

The chain employs TRBV24-1 and TRBJ1-1; TRBD1 is a possible D gene (5 bases). V lost 10 bases and J lost 3, with 23 bases in between. This CDR3 is built from 16 residues. Germline V gene lookup returns CDR1 KGHDR and CDR2 SFDVKD. CDR3 loop: CATSARGQGDYTEAFF. The CDR3 nucleotides are TGTGCCACATCAGCGAGAGGGCAGGGCGATTACACTGAAGCTTTCTTT.